This T cell receptor beta chain stems from a study of Tregs in tolerant kidney transplant recipients. Between the trimmed V and J ends, which lost 0 bases and 4 bases, there was a span of 22 bases. Germline assignment: CDR1 SGHDT and CDR2 YYEEEE. This CDR3 comprises 18 residues. Measured with immunoSEQ multiplex PCR; TCRdb has only the in-frame clones, and not every one. The sample lists some 110,000 clones; roughly nine tenths were seen once. Sequencing used CD4+ T cells from blood. The receptor comes from a human donor in good health. The V and J genes are TRBV5-6 and TRBJ1-1; D is possibly TRBD1 (6 bases). The CDR3 loop reads CASSLEGGLRLRSTEAFF. The CDR3 region has the DNA TGTGCCAGCAGCTTGGAGGGGGGGCTCAGGCTTCGGAGCACTGAAGCTTTCTTT.